These T cell receptor beta chains were read from a single sample in a study of shared clonotypes between healthy human individuals. Repertoires were generated with immunoSEQ multiplex PCR, while TCRdb's copy carries only in-frame clones and drops some. Counted here are approximately 2.5 million clones, around 90% occurring once; the ten biggest clones make up more than 0.12%. Sequencing used naive CD4+ T cells sorted from blood. The receptors here all came from a man younger than 35 in good health. Each CDR3 is given with its conserved first and last residue. A D gene is named only where the DNA matches it firmly. Expanded clones are given a class, and other clones once, few, many or no size at all.

- TRBD2 TRBJ2-5 TRBV5-1 TGCGCCAGCAGCTCTGGACTAGCGGTGTACCAAGAGACCCAGTACTTC CASSSGLAVYQETQYF
- - TRBJ2-2 TRBV7-9 TGTGCCAGCAGCCCCGGCGAAGGGGGCACCGGGGAGCTGTTTTTT CASSPGEGGTGELFF
- - TRBJ1-2 TRBV28 TGTGCCAGCATCCTTGGGAACGGCCATAACTATGGCTACACCTTC CASILGNGHNYGYTF
- TRBD2 TRBJ2-5 TRBV7-2 TGTGCCAGCAGCTTAGGGCGGGGGGGCCAGGAGACCCAGTACTTC CASSLGRGGQETQYF
- - TRBJ1-2 TRBV6-5 TGTGCCAGCAGTTACTTATACAGGGATGGCTACACCTTC CASSYLYRDGYTF
- - TRBJ1-4 TRBV4-1 TGCGCCAGCAGCCAGGTGATTGGTGCGACTAAAGAAAAACTGTTTTTT CASSQVIGATKEKLFF
- - TRBJ2-3 TRBV7-3 TGTGCCAGCAGCTTAGGGCTAAACACAGATACGCAGTATTTT CASSLGLNTDTQYF
- TRBD1 TRBJ2-7 TRBV18 TGTGCCAGCTCACTTGGACAGGGTAACTACGAGCAGTACTTC CASSLGQGNYEQYF
- TRBD2 TRBJ2-3 TRBV5-1 TGCGCCAGCAGCTCCAGGACTAGCGGGAACCCCAGCACAGATACGCAGTATTTT CASSSRTSGNPSTDTQYF
once - TRBJ2-7 TRBV7-8 TGTGCCAGCAGCCAAAAACAGGGCCGCGAGCAGTACTTC CASSQKQGREQYF
- - TRBJ2-5 TRBV6-1 TGTGCCAGCACCCTGGGACGTAAACAAGAGACCCAGTACTTC CASTLGRKQETQYF
- - TRBJ1-1 TRBV25-1 TGTGCCAGCATCAGGAACACTGAAGCTTTCTTT CASIRNTEAFF
- - TRBJ1-5 TRBV6-1 TGTGCCAGCAGTATAGAGGGATTCCAGCCCCAGCATTTT CASSIEGFQPQHF
- TRBD1 TRBJ1-5 TRBV19 TGTGCCAGTAGTACCCCAACAGGGGGCAGCCAGCCCCAGCATTTT CASSTPTGGSQPQHF
- TRBD1 TRBJ1-5 TRBV19 TGTGCCAGTAGTATTGGGGACAGGGGAGGCAATCAGCCCCAGCATTTT CASSIGDRGGNQPQHF
- TRBD2 TRBJ2-2 TRBV15 TGTGCCACCAGCACGGGGGTGTGGCCTAGCGGTATTTCGAACACCGGGGAGCTGTTTTTT CATSTGVWPSGISNTGELFF
- - TRBJ1-6 TRBV5-1 TGCGCCAGCAGCTCGACGGACAATAATTCACCCCTCCACTTT CASSSTDNNSPLHF
- - TRBJ1-5 TRBV19 TGTGCCAGTAGTCCCTTAACAGGGACGGGGAGCAATCAGCCCCAGCATTTT CASSPLTGTGSNQPQHF
- - TRBJ2-4 TRBV5-1 TGCGCCAGCAGCGAAGGGACTCCCCCCTGGGGTGGCATTCAGTACTTC CASSEGTPPWGGIQYF
- - TRBJ1-3 TRBV18 TGTGCCAGCTCACATATCTCTAGCTCTGGAAACACCATATATTTT CASSHISSSGNTIYF
- TRBD1 TRBJ1-2 TRBV19 TGTGCCAGTAGTGCAGGGGGCGACTATGGCTACACCTTC CASSAGGDYGYTF
- TRBD2 TRBJ2-5 TRBV5-1 TGCGCCAGCAGCGCCGCGGGGGGTCAAGAGACCCAGTACTTC CASSAAGGQETQYF
- - TRBJ1-3 TRBV25-1 TGTGCCAGCAGTGAGGCGGGGCCGGGAAACACCATATATTTT CASSEAGPGNTIYF
- - TRBJ2-2 TRBV7-2 TGTGCCAGCAGCTTGTACGGGGAGCTGTTTTTT CASSLYGELFF
- - TRBJ1-1 TRBV12-5 TGTGCTAGTGCCTGGGGCGGGAACACTGAAGCTTTCTTT CASAWGGNTEAFF
- - TRBJ2-7 TRBV4-3 TGCGCCAGCAGCTACGGCTACGAGCAGTACTTC CASSYGYEQYF
- - TRBJ2-7 TRBV18 TGTGCCAGCTCCCCAAAGGGACCGGAAGGGCGCTACGAGCAGTACTTC CASSPKGPEGRYEQYF
- TRBD1 TRBJ1-4 TRBV11-2 TGTGCCAGCAGCCCAGAACAGGGGGCGTCTAATGAAAAACTGTTTTTT CASSPEQGASNEKLFF
once - TRBJ1-6 TRBV5-6 TGTGCCAGCCTAGGAGAGGGGGGGAATTCACCCCTCCACTTT CASLGEGGNSPLHF
- TRBD2 TRBJ2-3 TRBV27 TGTGCCAGCAGTTTTTCGGGACTAGCGAACACAGATACGCAGTATTTT CASSFSGLANTDTQYF
- - TRBJ1-1 TRBV27 TGTGCCAGCAGTCCCCGACAGGCCGCCACTGAAGCTTTCTTT CASSPRQAATEAFF
- - TRBJ1-2 TRBV6-6 TGTGCCAGCATACCCAGGACTTATGGCTACACCTTC CASIPRTYGYTF
- - TRBJ1-1 TRBV5-5 TGTGCCAGCATCCCGGAGAACACTGAAGCTTTCTTT CASIPENTEAFF
once - TRBJ2-5 TRBV1 TGCACCAGCAGCCAAGGACTAGCGCGGAGGGGGTGTGAGACCCAGTACTTC CTSSQGLARRGCETQYF
- TRBD1 TRBJ1-5 TRBV2 TGTGCCAGCAGGGGACAGGGGGCCGGTCAGCCCCAGCATTTT CASRGQGAGQPQHF
- TRBD2 TRBJ2-5 TRBV2 TGTGCCAGCAGGGGGCCCGGCGCTAGCGGCCAAGAGACCCAGTACTTC CASRGPGASGQETQYF
- TRBD1 TRBJ1-4 TRBV7-9 TGTGCCAGCAGCTTATCCTTGGGACAGAATTTCAATGAAAAACTGTTTTTT CASSLSLGQNFNEKLFF
few - TRBJ1-1 TRBV2 TGTGCCAGCAGCCTGACCCCGAACACTGAAGCTTTCTTT CASSLTPNTEAFF
- - TRBJ1-1 TRBV28 TGTGCCAGCAGTAGCGCGGGGGGCGCGGAAAAAGCTTTCTTT CASSSAGGAEKAFF
- - TRBJ2-7 TRBV20-1 TGCAGTGCTAGAGTTTCGCACGAGCAGTACTTC CSARVSHEQYF
once - TRBJ2-3 TRBV6-5 TGTGCCAGCCGGGACTCGGCAGATACGCAGTATTTT CASRDSADTQYF
- - TRBJ1-5 TRBV28 TGTGCCAGCAGCGAGGGCCCTGCTAATCAGCCCCAGCATTTT CASSEGPANQPQHF
- TRBD2 TRBJ2-7 TRBV2 TGTGCCAGCAGCCTGACTAGCGACGAGCAGTACTTC CASSLTSDEQYF
few - TRBJ1-1 TRBV7-9 TGTGCCAGCAGCTTAGAGGCAGTTACTGAAGCTTTCTTT CASSLEAVTEAFF
- TRBD1 TRBJ1-2 TRBV5-8 TGTGCCAGCAGCTTCGGACAGGGGGCGATCGATGGCTACACCTTC CASSFGQGAIDGYTF
- - TRBJ2-4 TRBV7-6 TGTGCCAGCAGCTTAGGGGGCGTTGGGTCCAGGAACATTCAGTACTTC CASSLGGVGSRNIQYF
- TRBD2 TRBJ2-3 TRBV5-1 TGCGCCAGCAGCTTGGCCGGGCTAGCGGGAGGATCAGATACGCAGTATTTT CASSLAGLAGGSDTQYF
- - TRBJ2-7 TRBV9 TGTGCCAGCAGCGTAGAAGTGGGAGTCTCCTACGAGCAGTACTTC CASSVEVGVSYEQYF
few - TRBJ1-1 TRBV5-4 TGTGCCAGCAGCTTGGCCGGGGGTAACACTGAAGCTTTCTTT CASSLAGGNTEAFF
- TRBD1 TRBJ1-2 TRBV2 TGTGCCAGCAGGGAAACAGGGGGCGGCTATGGCTACACCTTC CASRETGGGYGYTF
- - TRBJ1-4 TRBV5-1 TGCGCCAGCAGCTTACAGGCGCTGGGGGCACAGGAAAAACTGTTTTTT CASSLQALGAQEKLFF
- TRBD2 TRBJ2-3 TRBV2 TGTGCCAGCATGCGGGAGTCGGTCACAGATACGCAGTATTTT CASMRESVTDTQYF
- - TRBJ2-6 TRBV27 TGTGCCAGCGGCCACTCTGGGGCCAACGTCCTGACTTTC CASGHSGANVLTF
few - TRBJ1-1 TRBV30 TGTGCCTGGAGTGGAGGGAACACTGAAGCTTTCTTT CAWSGGNTEAFF